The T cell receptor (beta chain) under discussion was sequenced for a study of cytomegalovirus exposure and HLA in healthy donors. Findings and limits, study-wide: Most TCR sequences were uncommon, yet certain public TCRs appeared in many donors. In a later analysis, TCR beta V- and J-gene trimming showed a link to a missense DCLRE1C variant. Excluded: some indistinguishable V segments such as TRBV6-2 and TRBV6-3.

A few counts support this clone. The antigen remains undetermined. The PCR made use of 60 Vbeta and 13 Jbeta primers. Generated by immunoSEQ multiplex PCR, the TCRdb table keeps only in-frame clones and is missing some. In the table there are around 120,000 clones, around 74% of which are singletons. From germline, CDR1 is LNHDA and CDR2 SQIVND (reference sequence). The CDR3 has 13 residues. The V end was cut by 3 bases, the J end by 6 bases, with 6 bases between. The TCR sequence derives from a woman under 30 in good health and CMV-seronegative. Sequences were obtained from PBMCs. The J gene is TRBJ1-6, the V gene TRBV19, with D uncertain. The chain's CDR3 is CASSIPGNSPLHF. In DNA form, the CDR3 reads TGTGCCAGTAGTATCCCCGGTAATTCACCCCTCCACTTT.